This T cell receptor (beta chain) was captured by sequencing in a study of metastatic and nonmetastatic thyroid tumors. This clone is medium-sized within its sample. Its antigen is not identified. Germline CDR1 and CDR2: MNHEY and SMNVEV (reference sequence). With 5 bases removed from V and 5 bases from J, the gap between germline ends came to 12 bases. The CDR3 is made up of 13 amino acids. TCRdb reprocessed the PCR reads using MiXCR. This sample has fewer than 45,000 clones; about a fifth occur once, and the top ten carry roughly 15%. Each patient went into thyroid surgery without having received any treatment. Study observations and caveats: Significantly greater TCR beta diversity was reportedly found in malignant thyroid tumors than in benign nodules (in blood and tumor).

The chain joins TRBV27 to TRBJ1-2; D not certain. The source is a female donor with papillary thyroid cancer or a benign thyroid nodule (not recorded which). Some clones in this sample may be carry-over from other donors' samples. Material: blood. CDR3 coding DNA: TGTGCCAGCAGTCCCCCGGGTGGGTATGGCTACACCTTC. It specifies CASSPPGGYGYTF.